The 10 T cell receptor beta chains presented below share a single source sample, sequenced in a study of glioma-infiltrating T cells. TCR alpha and beta CDR3 regions were amplified from RNA using iRepertoire nested multiplex PCR. TCRdb redid the calling of the multiplex PCR reads with MiXCR, one entry per CDR3 protein. The repertoire holds about 140,000 distinct CDR3 sequences, with about 39% as singletons. The source material was glioma tissue, nonneoplastic brain tissue, or PBMCs (not recorded which). Receptor source: a human donor with low-grade glioma or glioblastoma, undergoing nonglioma brain surgery, or in good health (not recorded which).

In its sample, this clonotype was seen many times. The chain carries TRBV7-2 and TRBJ2-3; D call uncertain. The V gene's germline CDR1 is SGHTA and CDR2 FQGNSA. V was trimmed by 2 bases and J by 2 bases, leaving 8 bases between them. The CDR3 has 14 amino acids. In DNA, the CDR3 is TGTGCCAGCAGCTTAAAAAGGGTCACAGATACGCAGTATTTT. Protein sequence: CASSLKRVTDTQYF.

This sequence joins TRBV20-1 and TRBJ2-5, with 12 bases lining up with TRBD2. With 6 bases clipped from V and 4 bases from J, the junction kept 6 bases outside the gene matches. Germline V gives CDR1 DFQATT, CDR2 SNEGSKA (reference sequence). This CDR3 contains 14 residues. In DNA form, the CDR3 reads TGCAGTGCCGAGACTAGCGGGAGTCGAGAGACCCAGTACTTC. Protein product: CSAETSGSRETQYF.

This clonotype was seen a few times. The chain is built from TRBV7-2 and TRBJ2-5, with D possibly TRBD1 on 6 matching bases. Per germline, CDR1 SGHTA and CDR2 FQGNSA. This CDR3 region has 14 residues. V was trimmed by 2 bases and J by 3 bases, leaving 10 bases between them. CDR3 coding DNA: TGTGCCAGCAGCTTAAGGACAGTTAAAGAGACCCAGTACTTC. Its protein is CASSLRTVKETQYF.

This clonotype was picked up a small number of times. The gene calls are TRBV29-1 and TRBJ2-3; no definite D call. CDR3 length: 12 residues. Trimming stripped 2 bases from V and 6 bases from J, with 9 bases between. From germline, CDR1 is SQVTM and CDR2 ANQGSEA. Written as DNA, the CDR3 is TGCAGCGTTGAACTCCTCCGGGATACGCAGTATTTT. This encodes CSVELLRDTQYF.

This chain links TRBV20-1 with TRBJ2-1; 10 positions match TRBD2. Germline lookup yields CDR1 DFQATT and CDR2 SNEGSKA (reference sequence). J was trimmed by 4 bases and V by 6 bases; bases with no gene match: 9. The CDR3 consists of 15 residues. CDR3 loop: CSAIHGTSAYNEQFF. The DNA for the CDR3 is TGCAGTGCGATCCACGGGACTAGCGCTTACAATGAGCAGTTCTTC.

This chain connects TRBV4-2 to TRBJ2-7; D is undetermined. This CDR3 is 14 amino acids long. CDR1 and CDR2 (germline): LGHNA, YNFKEQ. Trimming took 3 bases from V and 4 from J, leaving 13 bases between them. The CDR3 sequence: CASSQVPWSYEQYF. CDR3 bases: TGTGCCAGCAGCCAGGTCCCGTGGAGTTACGAGCAGTACTTC.

V and J are TRBV2 and TRBJ1-1; D unresolved. Per germline, CDR1 SNHLY and CDR2 FYNNEI. V was clipped by 6 bases and J by 5 bases, with 13 bases between them. CDR3 length equals 13 residues. CDR3: CASSPDPGTEAFF. In DNA, the CDR3 is TGTGCCAGCAGCCCCGACCCTGGGACTGAAGCTTTCTTT.

This clonotype was counted between two and nine times. This chain links TRBV29-1 with TRBJ2-1; D gene ambiguous. The length of the CDR3 is 13 residues. Trimming took 4 bases from V and 6 from J, leaving 13 bases between them. Germline V gene sequence: CDR1 SQVTM, CDR2 ANQGSEA. Written as DNA, the CDR3 is TGCAGCGTTGGACCCCTGCGGAGCAATGAGCAGTTCTTC. This encodes CSVGPLRSNEQFF.

This clonotype was observed once. This may stem from a read error, because a much larger clone lies one nucleotide away. The V gene is TRBV24-1, the J gene TRBJ2-3, with 7 bases aligning to TRBD2. Germline loops: CDR1 KGHDR, CDR2 SFDVKD. Trimming at V came to 7 bases and at J to 0 bases, leaving 6 bases not matched to a gene. CDR3 length equals 15 residues. CDR3 residues: CATSGVAGSTDTQYF. The CDR3, as DNA: TGTGCCACCAGCGGAGTAGCGGGTAGCACAGATACGCAGTATTTT.

This clonotype showed up many times. The chain has TRBV6-1 and TRBJ2-1, with D perhaps matching TRBD2 (5 bases). This CDR3 is 14 amino acids long. Per germline, CDR1 MNHNS and CDR2 SASEGT. Trimming pared 10 bases from V and 6 bases from J, leaving 19 bases between. This CDR3 reads CATRSTSVLNEQFF. CDR3 nucleotide sequence: TGTGCCACCCGCAGTACTAGTGTCCTCAATGAGCAGTTCTTC.